Here is one T cell receptor (beta chain) with its context. Trimming took off 5 bases at V and 0 bases at J, with 10 bases between the two ends. This CDR3 comprises 14 residues. Germline-derived CDR1 and CDR2 are MDHEN and SYDVKM. The data originate from a study of blood T cell repertoires in COVID-19. The overall study: Sites across the United States, Italy and Spain contributed samples from acute and convalescent COVID-19. PBMCs, B-cell-depleted T cells, or T cells were the source of the cDNA or gDNA that made up the material.

Original processing methods: Scientists estimated how many nucleated cells there were by amplifying reference gene primers. Measured with immunoSEQ multiplex PCR; TCRdb has only the in-frame clones, and not every one. V and J calls and clone size are as listed in that table; D and trimming were resolved from the DNA. The sample includes a few hundred thousand clones, approximately 77% of them seen just once. The sample taken for sequencing was peripheral blood. This sequence originates from a woman under 30 with acute or convalescent COVID-19. This chain joins TRBV28 and TRBJ1-1; possibly TRBD1 for D (5 bases). CDR3 region: CASSTDRMNTEAFF. CDR3 nucleotides: TGTGCCAGCAGTACCGACAGAATGAACACTGAAGCTTTCTTT.